Listed here are 20 T cell receptor beta chains from one sample, sequenced in a study of cytomegalovirus exposure and HLA in healthy donors. The study ran its PCR with 60 Vbeta and 13 Jbeta primers. Generated by immunoSEQ multiplex PCR, the TCRdb table keeps only in-frame clones and is missing some. The data show 84,000 or so clones, with over 75% seen just once and more than 2.5% held by the top ten. Sequencing input: PBMCs. The receptors were gathered from a middle-aged man in good health and CMV-seronegative.

J is TRBJ2-7 and V is TRBV5-6, with D possibly matching TRBD1 (6 bases). Germline V gives CDR1 SGHDT, CDR2 YYEEEE. V lost 5 bases, J lost 6 bases, and 15 bases lay in between. The CDR3 length is 13 residues. As DNA, the CDR3 is TGTGCCAGCAGTTTTACAGGGAGCGGCGAGCAGTACTTC. Protein sequence: CASSFTGSGEQYF. The whole variable domain, remainder taken from reference TRBV5-6 and TRBJ2-7, is DAGVTQSPTHLIKTRGQQVTLRCSPKSGHDTVSWYQQALGQGPQFIFQYYEEEERQRGNFPDRFSGHQFPNYSSELNVNALLLGDSALYLCASSFTGSGEQYFGPGTRLTVT.

The chain combines TRBV11-2 with TRBJ2-7; D perhaps matches TRBD1 (6 bases). CDR1 and CDR2 from the germline V gene are SGHAT and FQNNGV. Trimming cost V 2 bases and J 4 bases, with 15 bases left between them. The CDR3 extends over 15 amino acids. CDR3 DNA: TGTGCCAGCAGCTTAAGTTGGACAGCGGAATACGAGCAGTACTTC. It yields the protein CASSLSWTAEYEQYF. The variable domain in full, with the rest retrieved from reference TRBV11-2 and TRBJ2-7, is EAGVAQSPRYKIIEKRQSVAFWCNPISGHATLYWYQQILGQGPKLLIQFQNNGVVDDSQLPKDRFSAERLKGVDSTLKIQPAKLEDSAVYLCASSLSWTAEYEQYFGPGTRLTVT.

The gene calls are TRBV7-2 and TRBJ2-7; TRBD2 is a possible D gene (5 bases). Germline loops: CDR1 SGHTA, CDR2 FQGNSA. Trimming took off 1 base at V and 0 bases at J, with 7 bases between the two ends. The CDR3 sequence is 14 residues long. CDR3 nucleotide sequence: TGTGCCAGCAGCTTAGGGAGGAACTCCTACGAGCAGTACTTC. Protein product: CASSLGRNSYEQYF.

Comments on this clone: Relative to the germline gene, one junction end is altered; a read error may explain this. The rearrangement joins TRBV7-9 to TRBJ1-1, with a weak D call TRBD1 (5 bases). The CDR3 is made up of 16 amino acids. CDR1 and CDR2 (germline): SEHNR, FQNEAQ (reference sequence). CDR3 nucleotide sequence: TGTTCCAGCAGCTTAGATTCAGGGCTGGTATATACTGAAGCTTTCTTT. It yields the protein CSSSLDSGLVYTEAFF.

The chain uses TRBV7-9 and TRBJ1-6; TRBD1 agrees at 8 bases. Germline CDR1 and CDR2: SEHNR and FQNEAQ (reference sequence). J gave up 13 bases and V 5 bases, and 10 bases lay outside the gene matches. The CDR3 contains 14 residues. The CDR3 sequence is CASSPGGPGPPLHF. CDR3 nucleotide sequence: TGTGCCAGCAGCCCAGGGGGCCCCGGCCCCCCCCTCCACTTT. Full variable domain (outside the CDR3, taken from reference TRBV7-9 and TRBJ1-6): DTGVSQNPRHKITKRGQNVTFRCDPISEHNRLYWYRQTLGQGPEFLTYFQNEAQLEKSRLLSDRFSAERPKGSFSTLEIQRTEQGDSAMYLCASSPGGPGPPLHFGNGTRLTVT.

This rearrangement joins TRBV14 to TRBJ1-2; a weak D match, TRBD1 (5 bases). Germline-derived CDR1 and CDR2 are SGHDN and FVKESK. Trimming removed 4 bases from V and 4 bases from J, with 10 bases in between. This CDR3 contains 13 residues. The CDR3 is CASSLTGAYGYTF. For the CDR3, the DNA is TGTGCCAGCAGCCTCACAGGAGCCTATGGCTACACCTTC.

The chain is built from TRBV18 and TRBJ1-6; 7 positions match TRBD1. The CDR3 length is 19 residues. CDR1 is KGHSH, CDR2 LQKENI, per germline. Trimming removed 1 base from V and 0 bases from J; junction bases left unmatched: 9. CDR3 DNA sequence: TGTGCCAGCTCACCACGACAGGGTGAACCCAGCTCCTATAATTCACCCCTCCACTTT. Protein sequence: CASSPRQGEPSSYNSPLHF.

This clone was found once. This chain links TRBV9 with TRBJ2-7; tentative D call: TRBD2 (5 bases). CDR3 length: 12 residues. The germline V gene encodes CDR1 SGDLS and CDR2 YYNGEE. V gave up 6 bases and J gave up 3 bases, with 10 bases separating them. CDR3 nucleotide sequence: TGTGCCAGCAAGACGGGGAACTACGAGCAGTACTTC. Its protein product is CASKTGNYEQYF.

With respect to this clone: The same CDR3 is also encoded by other DNA sequences in this sample. The V gene is TRBV7-6, the J gene TRBJ1-2; D is possibly TRBD1 (5 bases). The germline CDR1 and CDR2 sequences are SGHVS and FNYEAQ. The CDR3 sequence is 13 residues long. V was trimmed by 5 bases and J by 2 bases, leaving 9 bases between them. The DNA for the CDR3 is TGTGCCAGCAGCCCTCAGGGCAACTATGGCTACACCTTC. Protein: CASSPQGNYGYTF.

In this sample, this clone turned up once. The CDR3 spells CASSAASGIPGEQYF. Written as DNA, the CDR3 is TGTGCCAGCAGCGCAGCTTCCGGGATCCCTGGGGAGCAGTACTTC. This sequence joins TRBV5-5 and TRBJ2-7, with D possibly being TRBD2 (5 bases). The V and J ends lost 4 bases and 7 bases respectively, with 21 bases between them. The CDR3 contains 15 residues. The germline V gene has CDR1 SGHKS and CDR2 YYEKEE (reference sequence).

The V gene is TRBV7-8, the J gene TRBJ1-6; D might be TRBD1 (5 bases). Trimming pared 5 bases from V and 0 bases from J, leaving 14 bases between. Germline lookup yields CDR1 SGHVS and CDR2 FQNEAQ. The CDR3 covers 17 residues. The CDR3 reads CASSLGGGSSYNSPLHF. In nucleotides, the CDR3 is TGTGCCAGCAGCCTCGGGGGAGGCAGCTCCTATAATTCACCCCTCCACTTT.

This clone came up once. This sequence joins TRBV13 and TRBJ2-7, with D perhaps TRBD2 (6 bases). This CDR3 is 14 amino acids long. The V gene's germline CDR1 is PRHDT and CDR2 FYEKMQ (reference sequence). V shed 5 bases and J shed 2 bases, with 13 bases lying between them. The CDR3 DNA reads as TGTGCCAGCAGCCCCTGGGACTTAGCCTACGAGCAGTACTTC. Its translation: CASSPWDLAYEQYF.

In the case of this clone: A read error may account for a junction end that differs from germline. The chain employs TRBV7-9 and TRBJ1-5; D possibly corresponds to TRBD1 (6 bases). Germline V gene sequence: CDR1 SEHNR, CDR2 FQNEAQ (reference sequence). CDR3 length: 14 residues. The CDR3: CSSSRDTSNQPQHF. The CDR3 coding sequence is TGTTCCAGCAGCCGGGACACAAGCAATCAGCCCCAGCATTTT.

The chain links TRBV5-1 to TRBJ1-2, with unresolved D. Trimming removed 3 bases from V and 2 bases from J, with 8 bases in between. The CDR3 totals 13 residues. Germline CDR1 reads SGHRS; CDR2 reads YFSETQ. The CDR3 DNA is TGCGCCAGCAGCTCGACAACCAACTATGGCTACACCTTC. Translated, it gives CASSSTTNYGYTF.

V is TRBV27 and J is TRBJ1-5; no reliable D call. This CDR3 region has 18 residues. V was cut by 5 bases and J by 9 bases, with 29 bases left in between. Germline CDR1 reads MNHEY; CDR2 reads SMNVEV (reference sequence). The CDR3 is CASSPIILDGIGIPPQHF. Here the CDR3 DNA reads TGTGCCAGCAGTCCAATTATATTAGACGGTATCGGGATTCCGCCCCAGCATTTT.

The chain is built from TRBV15 and TRBJ2-1, with 12 bases identical to TRBD2. The V and J ends lost 7 bases and 10 bases, in that order; junction bases with no gene match: 11. Per the germline V gene, CDR1 is LNHNV and CDR2 is YYDKDF (reference sequence). The CDR3 covers 15 residues. CDR3 sequence (DNA): TGTGCCACCACCCTTTCGCCTAGCGGGGGGGTAGAGCAGTTCTTC. It is translated as CATTLSPSGGVEQFF.

Comment on this clone: The sample carries other DNA sequences with the same CDR3. The rearrangement links TRBV6-1 to TRBJ1-3, with a tentative D call TRBD1 (5 bases). The V and J ends lost 6 bases and 3 bases respectively, with 12 bases between them. Germline V CDR1 and CDR2: MNHNS, SASEGT. This CDR3 has 14 amino acids. CDR3 bases: TGTGCCAGCAGCCGAGACAGCTTTGGAAACACCATATATTTT. Residues: CASSRDSFGNTIYF.

CDR3 nucleotide sequence: TGTGCCAGTAGTAGACCGACTAGCGGGGGTGAGACCCAGTACTTC. Translating gives CASSRPTSGGETQYF. The chain combines TRBV19 with TRBJ2-5, with 12 nucleotides matching TRBD2. The length of the CDR3 is 15 residues. V trimming: 4 bases; J trimming: 5 bases; junction bases outside the gene matches: 5. Per the germline V gene, CDR1 is LNHDA and CDR2 is SQIVND (reference sequence). The full variable domain, rest sourced from reference TRBV19 and TRBJ2-5, is DGGITQSPKYLFRKEGQNVTLSCEQNLNHDAMYWYRQDPGQGLRLIYYSQIVNDFQKGDIAEGYSVSREKKESFPLTVTSAQKNPTAFYLCASSRPTSGGETQYFGPGTRLLVL.

The chain employs TRBV10-2 and TRBJ2-5; 7 bases match TRBD1. This CDR3 comprises 16 residues. Germline loops: CDR1 WSHSY, CDR2 SAAADI. V lost 5 bases and J lost 5; bases outside the gene matches: 14. DNA of the CDR3: TGCGCCAGCAGTAAACCTGGACAGGTGCTTAAGGAGACCCAGTACTTC. Protein product: CASSKPGQVLKETQYF.

V usage is TRBV5-1 and J usage is TRBJ1-2; TRBD1 might be the D (5 bases). Looked up from germline, CDR1 is SGHRS and CDR2 is YFSETQ. The CDR3 consists of 13 residues. Trimming took off 6 bases at V and 11 bases at J, with 20 bases between the two ends. The DNA for the CDR3 is TGCGCCAGCACCTTCAAGTCGGGGGAGGATTACACCTTC. Translation: CASTFKSGEDYTF.